Included here is one T cell receptor beta chain sequence, with context. The sample is drawn from a study of T cells in Graves' hyperthyroidism and ophthalmopathy. V was clipped by 5 bases and J by 0 bases, with 8 bases between them. In germline, CDR1 is ENHRY, CDR2 SYGVKD. The CDR3 length is 15 residues. RNA transcripts yielded amplified TCR beta CDR3 regions. TCR CDR3 regions were first amplified by RT-PCR with HTBI primers. TCRdb reanalysed the multiplex PCR reads using MiXCR and keeps one entry per CDR3 protein. The repertoire consists of nearly 750,000 distinct CDR3 sequences, with about 35% occurring once and the leading ten covering roughly 30%.

This receptor was identified in a woman in her 40s with Graves' hyperthyroidism. Sequencing was done on a sample of blood. This chain joins TRBV10-3 and TRBJ2-6; no clear D gene. The CDR3: CAISSTGSGANVLTF. CDR3 nucleotide sequence: TGTGCCATCAGTTCCACGGGCTCTGGGGCCAACGTCCTGACTTTC.